A selection of T cell receptor beta chains follows, all from one sample in a study of cytomegalovirus exposure and HLA in healthy donors. Assay: immunoSEQ multiplex PCR; the TCRdb copy retains only in-frame clones and omits some. The sample shows some 180,000 clones, roughly 85% of them seen only once. The sequencing sample was made of PBMCs. The receptors shown here come from a man aged 30-40 years in good health and CMV-seropositive. CDR3s include the opening cysteine and the closing phenylalanine or tryptophan. D genes are given only for firm matches. Part of the rows lack a size; the others show once, few, many or a class for expanded clones.

j_gene | d_gene | abundance | v_gene | CDR3nt | CDR3aa
TRBJ2-3 | TRBD2 | . | TRBV7-2 | TGTGCCAGCAGCCAGTTCGACAAGCGGGGAGATCTCACAGATACGCAGTATTTT | CASSQFDKRGDLTDTQYF
TRBJ2-5 | . | . | TRBV2 | TGTGCCAGGGGAGAGGAGGTCCAGTACTTC | CARGEEVQYF
TRBJ1-4 | TRBD1 | once | TRBV11-3 | TGTGCCAGCAGCAAGGACAGGGGTGGCGAAAAACTGTTTTTT | CASSKDRGGEKLFF
TRBJ2-1 | TRBD2 | . | TRBV16 | TGTGCCAGCAGCCTCGTACTAGCGGGACTAAATGAGCAGTTCTTC | CASSLVLAGLNEQFF
TRBJ2-1 | . | . | TRBV5-1 | TGCGCCAGCAGCTTTGAGCCTTTCACCTACAATGAGCAGTTCTTC | CASSFEPFTYNEQFF
TRBJ2-1 | . | . | TRBV4-1 | TGCGCCAGCAGCCCCCAGTTATCCAATGAGCAGTTCTTC | CASSPQLSNEQFF
TRBJ1-2 | TRBD1 | . | TRBV5-6 | TGTGCCAGCCGCACAGGGGCCTATGGCTACACCTTC | CASRTGAYGYTF
TRBJ2-2 | . | . | TRBV29-1 | TGCAGCGTTGATTATCGAGGGACTGACGGGGAGCTGTTTTTT | CSVDYRGTDGELFF
TRBJ1-2 | . | . | TRBV19 | TGTGCCAGTAGTATAGGAGAGCCAATCTATGGCTACACCTTC | CASSIGEPIYGYTF
TRBJ1-2 | . | . | TRBV18 | TGTGCCAGCTCACCTACCAGGGAGGATGGCTACACCTTC | CASSPTREDGYTF